The text below deals with one TCR beta chain. The antigen this receptor binds is unknown. No much larger clone is present one base from it, and per-base qualities are unavailable. The data were obtained in a study of blood T cell repertoires in COVID-19 (dated by TCRdb to 2018 to 2020). Context from the whole study: Samples from collaborators originated in the United States, Italy and Spain and spanned both the acute and convalescent phases of COVID-19. The repertoires were made available in a free public database intended to serve as a resource for research on the immune response to SARS-CoV-2. The prospective study material was composed of cDNA or gDNA derived from T cells, B-cell-depleted T cells, or PBMCs. The sample metadata nearly always contained a de-identified subject ID, COVID-19 status, age in years and sex. Samples were obtained from the ongoing ImmuneRACE study (first 160 participants) and from approximately 1,200 subjects provided by 6 global collaborators. Deeply sampled blood TCRbeta repertoires from subjects exposed to, actively infected with, or recovered from COVID-19 were included in the dataset. HLA class I and class II types, where available, came from metadata supplied by the sample provider rather than from assay-based typing.

One collaborating source in Seattle enrolled patients while the patients were actively infected and followed the patients over time throughout the course of disease. The collaborating institutions used their own protocols to collect whole blood in K2EDTA tubes. For TCRbeta analysis, collaborators shipped samples in one of three forms: frozen whole blood, isolated PBMCs, or DNA extracted from either of those sample types. Findings and caveats that apply to the study as a whole: Clinical and demographic metadata were provided uncurated, with the amount varying by source and participant.

The immunoSEQ Assay, a bias-controlled multiplex PCR, was used to amplify TCRbeta CDR3 regions from genomic DNA. As for how the authors treated the data: Nucleated cell counts per sample were estimated from amplification of reference gene primers within the assay. To quantify the absolute abundance of each unique TCRbeta CDR3 rearrangement, sequence reads were collapsed and filtered. For each sample, productive Simpson clonality was calculated by taking the square root of Simpson's diversity index across productive rearrangements. The table comes from immuneACCESS by way of TCRdb, which keeps in-frame sequences with V and J called. Part of the clones is missing from these tables; in studies checked, under half for an unresolved V gene and the rest for unknown reasons. D and trimming were read from the DNA, whereas the V and J calls and clone size are those reported in that table. For this sample the table gives around 430,000 clones, of which roughly 88% were detected only once. 10% to 15% of the sample belongs to the ten largest clones.

Taken from the germline V gene, the CDR1 and CDR2 loops are SGDLS and YYNGEE. Here V drops 0 bases and J drops 6 bases, and the junction holds 7 bases not matched to any gene. From its cysteine to its phenylalanine, the CDR3 spans 15 amino acids. The only DNA kept is the CDR3, 45 bases in frame from the first base. In this chain, TRBV9 is recombined with TRBJ1-2, with 8 bases matching TRBD1. Sequencing input: peripheral blood. This TCR was sampled from a woman between 50 and 59 years old with COVID-19, enrolled during active disease. Here is the DNA: TGTGCCAGCAGCGTAGGAGGCAGGGGGCTTGATGGCTACACCTTC. This encodes CASSVGGRGLDGYTF.